This TCR beta chain was documented in a study of T cell responses to AZD1222 COVID-19 vaccine. Overall study findings and caveats: Among vaccine-associated CD4 TCRs, coverage spanned spike, with dominance at 160-218 and 743-854. Donors were chiefly white British, with a greater number of females, and clonal diversity was perhaps underestimated. Breadth and depth of Spike-specific TCRs rose after two AZD1222 doses. Repertoires in all cases were sampled only once the peak T cell response had passed.

Regarding this clone: Its antigen is unknown.

Profiled with immunoSEQ multiplex PCR; TCRdb holds only in-frame clones, not every one. The data contain approximately 90,000 clones, around 90% of them singletons. The origin of this receptor is an adult in good health. Sample: peripheral blood, taken on day 0 of AZD1222 vaccination.

This CDR3 reads CASSLFEANYGYTF. In DNA, the CDR3 is TGTGCCAGCAGCTTGTTCGAAGCTAACTATGGCTACACCTTC. V and J are TRBV5-8 and TRBJ1-2, with D uncertain. CDR1 and CDR2 (germline): SGHTS, YDEGEE. V was shortened by 1 base and J by 0 bases, with 7 bases between the two germline ends. The CDR3 totals 14 residues.